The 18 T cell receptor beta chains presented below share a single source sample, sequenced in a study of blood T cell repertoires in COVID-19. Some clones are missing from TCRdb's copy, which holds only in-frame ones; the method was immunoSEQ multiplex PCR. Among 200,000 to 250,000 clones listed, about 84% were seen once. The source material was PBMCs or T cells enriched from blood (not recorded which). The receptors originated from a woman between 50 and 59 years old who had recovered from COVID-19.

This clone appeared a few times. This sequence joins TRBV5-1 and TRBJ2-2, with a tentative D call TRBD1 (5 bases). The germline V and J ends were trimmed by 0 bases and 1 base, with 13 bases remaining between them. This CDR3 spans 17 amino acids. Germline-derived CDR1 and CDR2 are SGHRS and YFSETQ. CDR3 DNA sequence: TGCGCCAGCAGCTTGGAAAACCAGGGTTTGAACACCGGGGAGCTGTTTTTT. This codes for CASSLENQGLNTGELFF.

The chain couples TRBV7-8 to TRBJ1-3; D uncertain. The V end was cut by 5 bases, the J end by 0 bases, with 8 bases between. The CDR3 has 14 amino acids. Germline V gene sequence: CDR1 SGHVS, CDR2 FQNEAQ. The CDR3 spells CASSLGDSGNTIYF. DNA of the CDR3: TGTGCCAGCAGCCTTGGAGACTCTGGAAACACCATATATTTT.

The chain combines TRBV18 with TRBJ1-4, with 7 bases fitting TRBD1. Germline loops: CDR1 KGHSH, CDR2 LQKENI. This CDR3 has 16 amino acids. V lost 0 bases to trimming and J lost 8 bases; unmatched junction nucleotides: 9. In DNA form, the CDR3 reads TGTGCCAGCTCACCACCTGTATCGACAGGGCGCGAAAAACTGTTTTTT. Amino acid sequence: CASSPPVSTGREKLFF.

The CDR3 DNA follows: TGTGCCAGCAGTGACAGGTGGGGCAATCAGCCCCAGCATTTT. It encodes CASSDRWGNQPQHF. The rearrangement joins TRBV28 to TRBJ1-5, with a possible D match to TRBD1 (6 bases). CDR1 MDHEN and CDR2 SYDVKM come from the germline V gene. The V end lost 5 bases, the J end lost 2 bases, and 10 bases lay between the germline ends. The CDR3 is made up of 14 amino acids.

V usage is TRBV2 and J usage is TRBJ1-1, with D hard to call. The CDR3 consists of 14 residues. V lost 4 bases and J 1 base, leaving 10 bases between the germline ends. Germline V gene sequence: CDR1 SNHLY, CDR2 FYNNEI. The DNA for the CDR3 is TGTGCCAGCAGTGTACGGAGTTCGAACACTGAAGCTTTCTTT. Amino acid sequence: CASSVRSSNTEAFF.

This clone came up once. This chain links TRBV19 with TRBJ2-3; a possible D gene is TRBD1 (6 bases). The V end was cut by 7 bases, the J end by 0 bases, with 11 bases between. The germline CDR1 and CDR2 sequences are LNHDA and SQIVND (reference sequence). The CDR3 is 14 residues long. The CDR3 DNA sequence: TGTGCCAGTATCGATAGGGGGAGCACAGATACGCAGTATTTT. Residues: CASIDRGSTDTQYF.

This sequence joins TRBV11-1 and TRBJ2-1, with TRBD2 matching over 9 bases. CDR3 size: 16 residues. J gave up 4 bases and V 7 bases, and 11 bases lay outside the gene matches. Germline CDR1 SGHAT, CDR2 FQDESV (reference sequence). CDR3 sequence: CASMPLAGVGYNEQFF. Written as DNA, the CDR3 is TGTGCCAGCATGCCCTTAGCGGGAGTGGGTTACAATGAGCAGTTCTTC. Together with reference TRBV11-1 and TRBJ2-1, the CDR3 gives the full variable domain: EAEVAQSPRYKITEKSQAVAFWCDPISGHATLYWYRQILGQGPELLVQFQDESVVDDSQLPKDRFSAERLKGVDSTLKIQPAELGDSAMYLCASMPLAGVGYNEQFFGPGTRLTVL.

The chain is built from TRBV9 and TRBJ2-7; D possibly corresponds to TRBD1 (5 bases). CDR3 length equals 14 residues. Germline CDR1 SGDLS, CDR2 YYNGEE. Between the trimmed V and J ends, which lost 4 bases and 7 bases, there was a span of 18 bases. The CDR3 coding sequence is TGTGCCAGCAGCCCCGACGGGCAGGGTAGGGAGCAGTACTTC. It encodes CASSPDGQGREQYF.

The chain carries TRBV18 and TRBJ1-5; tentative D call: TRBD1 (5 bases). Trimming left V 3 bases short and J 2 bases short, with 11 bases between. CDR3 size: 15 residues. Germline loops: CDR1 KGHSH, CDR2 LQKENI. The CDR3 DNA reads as TGTGCCAGCTCACCGCAGGGTTTAGGCAATCAGCCCCAGCATTTT. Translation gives CASSPQGLGNQPQHF. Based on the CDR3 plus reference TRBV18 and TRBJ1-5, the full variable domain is NAGVMQNPRHLVRRRGQEARLRCSPMKGHSHVYWYRQLPEEGLKFMVYLQKENIIDESGMPKERFSAEFPKEGPSILRIQQVVRGDSAAYFCASSPQGLGNQPQHFGDGTRLSIL.

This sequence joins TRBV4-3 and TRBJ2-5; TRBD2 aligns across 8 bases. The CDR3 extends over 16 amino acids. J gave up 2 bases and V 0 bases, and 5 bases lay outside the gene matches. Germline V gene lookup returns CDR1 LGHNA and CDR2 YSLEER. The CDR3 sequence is CASSQEGTSGQETQYF. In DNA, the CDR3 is TGCGCCAGCAGCCAAGAAGGAACTAGCGGACAAGAGACCCAGTACTTC.

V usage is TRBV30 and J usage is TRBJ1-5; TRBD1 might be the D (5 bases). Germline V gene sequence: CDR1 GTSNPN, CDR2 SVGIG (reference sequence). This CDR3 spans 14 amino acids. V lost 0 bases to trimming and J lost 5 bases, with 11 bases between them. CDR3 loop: CAWSVRGRDQPQHF. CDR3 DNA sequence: TGTGCCTGGAGTGTGCGGGGCAGGGATCAGCCCCAGCATTTT.

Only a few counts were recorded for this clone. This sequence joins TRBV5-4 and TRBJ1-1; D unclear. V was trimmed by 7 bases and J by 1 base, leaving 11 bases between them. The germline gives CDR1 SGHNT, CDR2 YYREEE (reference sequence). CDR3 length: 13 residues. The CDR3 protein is CASGSRENTEAFF. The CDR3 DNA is TGTGCCAGCGGATCCCGGGAGAACACTGAAGCTTTCTTT.

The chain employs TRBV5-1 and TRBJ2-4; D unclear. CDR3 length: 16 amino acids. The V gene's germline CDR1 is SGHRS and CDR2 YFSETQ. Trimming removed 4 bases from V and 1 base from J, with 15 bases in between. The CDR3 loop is CASSAHLLVAKNIQYF. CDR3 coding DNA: TGCGCCAGCAGCGCTCACCTTCTAGTGGCCAAAAACATTCAGTACTTC.

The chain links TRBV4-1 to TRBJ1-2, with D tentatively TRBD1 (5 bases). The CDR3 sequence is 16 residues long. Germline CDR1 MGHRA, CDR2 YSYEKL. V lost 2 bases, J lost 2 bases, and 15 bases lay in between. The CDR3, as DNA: TGCGCCAGCAGCCAACCCCCGCGGGGCGGAAACTATGGCTACACCTTC. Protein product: CASSQPPRGGNYGYTF.

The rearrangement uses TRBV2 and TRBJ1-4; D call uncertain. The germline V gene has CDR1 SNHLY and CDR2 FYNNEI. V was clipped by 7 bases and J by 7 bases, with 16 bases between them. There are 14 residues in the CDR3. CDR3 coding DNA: TGTGCCAGCACGAGTCTGGCCTGGAGTGAAAAACTGTTTTTT. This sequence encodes CASTSLAWSEKLFF.

This chain's CDR3 is CASRHPGESDTQYF. CDR3 bases: TGTGCCAGTAGACATCCAGGGGAGTCAGATACGCAGTATTTT. V and J are TRBV19 and TRBJ2-3, with D maybe TRBD1 (6 bases). CDR1 and CDR2 (germline): LNHDA, SQIVND (reference sequence). The CDR3 is made up of 14 amino acids. Trimming shortened V by 6 bases and J by 4 bases, and 14 bases separated the two germline ends.

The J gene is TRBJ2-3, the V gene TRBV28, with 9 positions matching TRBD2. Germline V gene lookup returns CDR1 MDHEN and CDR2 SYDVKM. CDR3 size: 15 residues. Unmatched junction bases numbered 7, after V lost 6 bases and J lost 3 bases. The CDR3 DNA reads TGTGCCAGCAGGGGGGTTAGCGGGAGTACAGATACGCAGTATTTT. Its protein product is CASRGVSGSTDTQYF.

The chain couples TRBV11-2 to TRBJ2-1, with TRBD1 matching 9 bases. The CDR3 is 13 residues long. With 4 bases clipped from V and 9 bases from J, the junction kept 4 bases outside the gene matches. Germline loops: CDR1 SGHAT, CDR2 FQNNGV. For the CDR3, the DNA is TGTGCCAGCAGCTCAACAGGGGGCGTTGAGCAGTTCTTC. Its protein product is CASSSTGGVEQFF.